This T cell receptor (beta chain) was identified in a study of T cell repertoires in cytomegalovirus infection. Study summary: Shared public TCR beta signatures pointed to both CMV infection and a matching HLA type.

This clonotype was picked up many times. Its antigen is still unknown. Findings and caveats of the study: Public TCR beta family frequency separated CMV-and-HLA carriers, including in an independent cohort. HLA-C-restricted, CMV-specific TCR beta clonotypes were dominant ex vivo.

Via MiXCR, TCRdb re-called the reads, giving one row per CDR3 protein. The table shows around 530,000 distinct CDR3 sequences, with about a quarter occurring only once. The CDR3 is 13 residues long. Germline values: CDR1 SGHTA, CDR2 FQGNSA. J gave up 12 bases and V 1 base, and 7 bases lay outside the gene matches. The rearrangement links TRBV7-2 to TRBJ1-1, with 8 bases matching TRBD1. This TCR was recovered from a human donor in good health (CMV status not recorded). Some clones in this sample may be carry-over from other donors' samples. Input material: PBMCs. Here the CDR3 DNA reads TGTGCCAGCAGCTTAGGCCGCGACAGGGGAACTTTCTTT. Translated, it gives CASSLGRDRGTFF.